Listed below are T cell receptor beta chains from one sample, sequenced in a study of PD-1 blockade in classical Hodgkin lymphoma. The data were produced by immunoSEQ multiplex PCR, yet TCRdb's version contains in-frame clones alone and is incomplete. The table includes about 24,000 clones, 65% to 90% detected once. The specimen was peripheral blood mononuclear cells (PBMCs), collected before the second cycle of nivolumab. The receptors stem from a human donor with classical Hodgkin lymphoma. Both conserved end residues are part of each CDR3. A D gene is named only where the DNA matches it firmly. Clone size is not always given. Where it is, it says once, few, many or a class for expanded clones.

D gene: TRBD2; clone size: .; J gene: TRBJ2-1; V gene: TRBV28; CDR3 protein: CASTRLAGISYNEQFF; CDR3 DNA: TGTGCCAGCACCAGACTAGCGGGGATCTCCTACAATGAGCAGTTCTTC
D gene: TRBD1; clone size: .; J gene: TRBJ2-7; V gene: TRBV28; CDR3 protein: CASSLNILSGGTYEQYF; CDR3 DNA: TGTGCCAGCAGTTTAAATATCTTATCAGGGGGTACCTACGAGCAGTACTTC
D gene: .; clone size: .; J gene: TRBJ2-7; V gene: TRBV10-2; CDR3 protein: CASSAVKTYEQYF; CDR3 DNA: TGCGCCAGCAGTGCGGTCAAAACCTACGAGCAGTACTTC
D gene: .; clone size: .; J gene: TRBJ1-6; V gene: TRBV25-1; CDR3 protein: CASSDQGDSYNSPLHF; CDR3 DNA: TGTGCCAGCAGTGATCAGGGCGATTCCTATAATTCACCCCTCCACTTT
D gene: .; clone size: .; J gene: TRBJ1-4; V gene: TRBV5-6; CDR3 protein: CASSWGRRGSTNEKLFF; CDR3 DNA: TGTGCCAGCAGCTGGGGTAGGAGGGGGTCGACTAATGAAAAACTGTTTTTT
D gene: .; clone size: once; J gene: TRBJ2-7; V gene: TRBV6-5; CDR3 protein: CASSLANYEQYF; CDR3 DNA: TGTGCCAGCAGTTTAGCCAACTACGAGCAGTACTTC
D gene: .; clone size: .; J gene: TRBJ1-2; V gene: TRBV19; CDR3 protein: CASSILSLEANYGYTF; CDR3 DNA: TGTGCCAGTAGTATTTTGTCGCTGGAGGCTAACTATGGCTACACCTTC
D gene: TRBD2; clone size: .; J gene: TRBJ2-1; V gene: TRBV7-3; CDR3 protein: CASSLIGGLGDNEQFF; CDR3 DNA: TGTGCCAGCAGCTTAATTGGGGGACTAGGGGACAATGAGCAGTTCTTC
D gene: .; clone size: .; J gene: TRBJ2-6; V gene: TRBV28; CDR3 protein: CASSPHGGGSSGANVLTF; CDR3 DNA: TGTGCCAGCAGTCCCCACGGGGGCGGTTCGTCTGGGGCCAACGTCCTGACTTTC
D gene: .; clone size: .; J gene: TRBJ2-5; V gene: TRBV4-1; CDR3 protein: CASSQMWGYQETQYF; CDR3 DNA: TGCGCCAGCAGCCAAATGTGGGGTTACCAAGAGACCCAGTACTTC
D gene: .; clone size: .; J gene: TRBJ2-1; V gene: TRBV2; CDR3 protein: CASSDDFLDNEQFF; CDR3 DNA: TGTGCCAGCAGTGATGATTTTCTCGACAATGAGCAGTTCTTC
D gene: .; clone size: .; J gene: TRBJ2-7; V gene: TRBV4-1; CDR3 protein: CASSQVQGSSYEQYF; CDR3 DNA: TGCGCCAGCAGCCAAGTTCAAGGATCTTCTTACGAGCAGTACTTC
D gene: TRBD1; clone size: once; J gene: TRBJ1-2; V gene: TRBV19; CDR3 protein: CASTPAGQGSGGYTF; CDR3 DNA: TGTGCCAGTACCCCTGCGGGACAGGGGTCTGGGGGCTACACCTTC
D gene: .; clone size: .; J gene: TRBJ2-3; V gene: TRBV9; CDR3 protein: CASSVEGTPTDTQYF; CDR3 DNA: TGTGCCAGCAGCGTAGAGGGGACTCCCACAGATACGCAGTATTTT
D gene: .; clone size: .; J gene: TRBJ2-1; V gene: TRBV5-4; CDR3 protein: CASSEDLNNEQFF; CDR3 DNA: TGTGCCAGCAGCGAGGACTTGAACAATGAGCAGTTCTTC